The 28 T cell receptor beta chains in this list originate from one sample, sequenced in a study of post-analysis software for immune sequencing data. Their antigens are not known. Study results and caveats: Among several TRBV segments more frequent in patients than controls were TRBV5-6, TRBV5-1 and TRBV20-1.

Included in the TCR beta cDNA libraries were unique molecular identifiers. Each CDR3 protein gets one entry after TCRdb re-called the PCR reads with MiXCR. This sample has hundreds of thousands of distinct CDR3 sequences, with about 57% found just once. Sample: blood. All receptors come from a girl aged 5-17 years with multiple sclerosis.

The chain recombines TRBV29-1 with TRBJ2-6; D may be TRBD2 (6 bases). V lost 2 bases and J lost 4, with 9 bases in between. The CDR3 has 14 amino acids. CDR1 is SQVTM, CDR2 ANQGSEA, per germline. CDR3 amino acids: CSVERGTGANVLTF. CDR3 coding DNA: TGCAGCGTTGAACGGGGGACCGGGGCCAACGTCCTGACTTTC. Variable domain in full (rest from reference TRBV29-1 and TRBJ2-6): SAVISQKPSRDICQRGTSLTIQCQVDSQVTMMFWYRQQPGQSLTLIATANQGSEATYESGFVIDKFPISRPNLTFSTLTVSNMSPEDSSIYLCSVERGTGANVLTFGAGSRLTVL.

The rearrangement uses TRBV20-1 and TRBJ2-7; D remains ambiguous. Germline-derived CDR1 and CDR2 are DFQATT and SNEGSKA (reference sequence). The CDR3 sequence is 11 residues long. Between the trimmed V and J ends, which lost 7 bases and 6 bases, there was a span of 13 bases. The CDR3 nucleotides are TGCAGTGGTTGGTACAACGGCGAGCAGTACTTC. It is translated as CSGWYNGEQYF.

The chain has TRBV7-3 and TRBJ2-3; 8 nucleotides line up with TRBD2. J gave up 5 bases and V 3 bases, and 1 base lay outside the gene matches. Germline CDR1 is SGHTA and CDR2 is FQGTGA. The CDR3 runs to 13 residues. The CDR3 region is CASSFSGKDTQYF. The DNA for the CDR3 is TGTGCCAGCAGCTTTAGCGGGAAAGATACGCAGTATTTT.

J is TRBJ2-4 and V is TRBV20-1; no clear D. The J call is in doubt because the DNA end fits TRBJ2-7 better. The CDR3 runs to 13 residues. Germline V lookup: CDR1 DFQATT, CDR2 SNEGSKA (reference sequence). This chain's CDR3 is CSARMDHLYEQYF. The CDR3 DNA is TGCAGTGCCAGAATGGACCACCTCTACGAGCAGTACTTC.

The rearrangement joins TRBV12-3 or TRBV12-4 to TRBJ2-7; tentative D call: TRBD2 (5 bases). CDR3 size: 15 residues. Trimming left V 3 bases short and J 2 bases short, with 14 bases between. The DNA of the CDR3 is TGTGCCAGCAGTTTCGGGAAGGGCAGTACCTACGAGCAGTACTTC. This translates into CASSFGKGSTYEQYF.

This clonotype was detected a few times. This chain uses TRBV5-1 with TRBJ1-6; TRBD1 might be the D (6 bases). The ends were cut back, 0 bases at V and 9 bases at J, with 10 bases in the middle. CDR1 is SGHRS and CDR2 is YFSETQ in the germline V gene. CDR3 length: 14 residues. The CDR3 is CASSLEQGASPLHF. CDR3 nucleotide sequence: TGCGCCAGCAGCTTGGAACAGGGAGCTTCACCCCTCCACTTT.

V usage is TRBV24-1 and J usage is TRBJ2-5; D is possibly TRBD1 or TRBD2 (5 bases each). Germline CDR1 and CDR2: KGHDR and SFDVKD. CDR3 length: 13 amino acids. V gave up 4 bases and J gave up 1 base, with 6 bases separating them. The CDR3 region has the DNA TGTGCCACCAGTGACGGGACCCAAGAGACCCAGTACTTC. This codes for CATSDGTQETQYF.

The chain joins TRBV4-1 to TRBJ2-5, with D possibly TRBD1 on 6 matching bases. The length of the CDR3 is 15 residues. The V end lost 1 base, the J end lost 3 bases, and 12 bases lay between the germline ends. Germline assignment: CDR1 MGHRA and CDR2 YSYEKL. CDR3 amino acids: CASSQVGAGEETQYF. CDR3 nucleotides: TGCGCCAGCAGCCAAGTGGGGGCCGGGGAAGAGACCCAGTACTTC.

This clonotype was counted a few times. A read error may produce the germline difference seen at one junction end. The CDR3 reads CASSLRLAGGQETQYF. The CDR3 DNA reads TGTGCCAGCAGCTTGAGACTAGCGGGAGGCCAAGAGACCCAGTACTTC. V usage is TRBV5-1 and J usage is TRBJ2-5, with TRBD2 identical over 13 bases. Germline CDR1 reads SGHRS; CDR2 reads YFSETQ. The CDR3 length is 16 residues.

This sequence joins TRBV29-1 and TRBJ2-1; 7 positions agree with TRBD1. The germline gives CDR1 SQVTM, CDR2 ANQGSEA. J was trimmed by 7 bases and V by 3 bases; bases with no gene match: 9. The CDR3 extends over 14 amino acids. The CDR3 sequence: CSVDDRETVNEQFF. The DNA for the CDR3 is TGCAGCGTTGACGACAGGGAGACTGTAAATGAGCAGTTCTTC.

This clonotype has a single count. The chain carries TRBV5-1 and TRBJ1-1; 9 nucleotides match TRBD1. The CDR3 has 18 amino acids. Per germline, CDR1 SGHRS and CDR2 YFSETQ. J gave up 4 bases and V 4 bases, and 17 bases lay outside the gene matches. In DNA form, the CDR3 reads TGCGCCAGCAGCCTGAACACTCCGGGACAGGGAAGTTTCACTGAAGCTTTCTTT. It encodes CASSLNTPGQGSFTEAFF.

The chain recombines TRBV29-1 with TRBJ2-7; tentatively, D is TRBD1 or TRBD2 (5 bases each). Germline CDR1 reads SQVTM; CDR2 reads ANQGSEA. There are 12 residues in the CDR3. Trimming took 3 bases from V and 2 from J, leaving 8 bases between them. As DNA, the CDR3 is TGCAGCGTTGACTGGGGGACCTACGAGCAGTACTTC. It codes for CSVDWGTYEQYF.

The chain employs TRBV20-1 and TRBJ2-7; TRBD2 matches at 14 bases. The trim removed 4 bases at V and 2 bases at J, leaving 10 bases unmatched. This CDR3 comprises 17 residues. Germline V gene sequence: CDR1 DFQATT, CDR2 SNEGSKA (reference sequence). CDR3 sequence reads: CSAILGLAGGLTYEQYF. Written as DNA, the CDR3 is TGCAGTGCTATCCTCGGACTAGCGGGAGGATTAACCTACGAGCAGTACTTC.

V gene TRBV29-1 combines with J gene TRBJ2-6, with D possibly TRBD1 on 6 matching bases. The germline V and J ends were trimmed by 6 bases and 4 bases, with 16 bases remaining between them. The germline gives CDR1 SQVTM, CDR2 ANQGSEA. The CDR3 contains 15 residues. The CDR3, as DNA: TGCAGCGTCGCGAGACAGGTGCTAGGGGCCAACGTCCTGACTTTC. This gives the protein CSVARQVLGANVLTF.

This clonotype was recorded a few times. V is TRBV20-1 and J is TRBJ2-7; maybe TRBD1 (5 bases). This CDR3 region has 15 residues. Trimming took off 0 bases at V and 1 base at J, with 13 bases between the two ends. Germline-derived CDR1 and CDR2 are DFQATT and SNEGSKA (reference sequence). CDR3 sequence: CSARDRVLASYEQYF. The CDR3 region has the DNA TGCAGTGCTAGAGACAGGGTCCTGGCTTCCTACGAGCAGTACTTC.

A note on this clonotype: A read error may account for a junction end that differs from germline. The chain carries TRBV12-5 and TRBJ2-3; TRBD2 matches at 8 bases. CDR1 and CDR2 (germline): LGHNT, FRNRAP. The CDR3 contains 16 residues. The CDR3 region is CASGLGLLAVTDTQYF. CDR3 DNA: TGTGCTAGTGGTTTGGGCCTACTAGCGGTCACAGATACACAGTATTTT.

This clonotype showed up just once. The chain has TRBV15 and TRBJ1-4, with TRBD1 identical over 9 bases. With V trimmed by 8 bases and J by 11 bases, 6 bases remained unmatched. The CDR3 spans 12 residues. CDR1 is LNHNV and CDR2 is YYDKDF in the germline V gene (reference sequence). DNA for the CDR3: TGTGCCACCGAGACAGGGGGAAGGAAACTGTTTTTT. Translating it yields CATETGGRKLFF. The whole variable domain, remainder taken from reference TRBV15 and TRBJ1-4, is DAMVIQNPRYQVTQFGKPVTLSCSQTLNHNVMYWYQQKSSQAPKLLFHYYDKDFNNEADTPDNFQSRRPNTSFCFLDIRSPGLGDTAMYLCATETGGRKLFFGSGTQLSVL.

V gene TRBV5-6 combines with J gene TRBJ1-6; 12 bases map to TRBD1. With 4 bases clipped from V and 8 bases from J, the junction kept 4 bases outside the gene matches. The V gene's germline CDR1 is SGHDT and CDR2 YYEEEE. The CDR3 totals 15 residues. Here the CDR3 reads CASSQGQGAYSPLHF. CDR3 in DNA: TGTGCCAGCAGCCAGGGACAGGGGGCGTATTCACCCCTCCACTTT.

The genes are TRBV18 and TRBJ1-5, with D hard to call. Germline V lookup: CDR1 KGHSH, CDR2 LQKENI. CDR3 length: 14 residues. V was cut by 2 bases and J by 9 bases, with 14 bases left in between. The CDR3 region has the DNA TGTGCCAGCTCACCAATAGCAGGTCCTCCGCCCCAGCATTTT. Encoded protein: CASSPIAGPPPQHF.

The chain joins TRBV20-1 to TRBJ2-2; TRBD2 matches 9 bases. This CDR3 region has 17 residues. The V and J ends lost 0 bases and 6 bases, in that order; junction bases with no gene match: 11. Germline values: CDR1 DFQATT, CDR2 SNEGSKA (reference sequence). The CDR3 loop reads CSARDPASGDGSGELFF. In nucleotides, the CDR3 is TGCAGTGCTAGAGATCCGGCTAGCGGGGACGGGTCCGGGGAGCTGTTTTTT.

The chain couples TRBV16 to TRBJ1-5, with 9 bases matching TRBD1. Germline-derived CDR1 and CDR2 are KGHSY and FQNENV. Losses at the gene ends were 3 bases for V and 4 bases for J; bases not matched to a gene: 4. The CDR3 loop spans 15 amino acids. This CDR3 is CASSQSDRGNQPQHF. The CDR3 DNA is TGTGCCAGCAGCCAGTCGGACAGGGGAAATCAGCCCCAGCATTTT.

The rearrangement links TRBV5-1 to TRBJ2-5; TRBD1 might be the D (6 bases). The J call may not be correct, given that the DNA end is closer to TRBJ2-1. Germline V gene lookup returns CDR1 SGHRS and CDR2 YFSETQ. This CDR3 is 13 amino acids long. CDR3 DNA sequence: TGCGCCAGCAGCGCCTACAGGGATGGGACCCAGTTCTTC. Translating gives CASSAYRDGTQFF.

This chain uses TRBV7-2 with TRBJ2-1, with D tentatively TRBD1 (7 bases). The CDR3 has 15 amino acids. CDR1 is SGHTA, CDR2 FQGNSA, per germline. V gave up 4 bases and J gave up 4 bases, with 14 bases separating them. CDR3 in amino acids: CASSSRRGRYNEQFF. CDR3 in DNA: TGTGCCAGCAGCTCCCGCAGGGGGAGGTACAATGAGCAGTTCTTC.

This clonotype turned up a few times. CDR3 in amino acids: CSATRPSTDTQYF. The DNA for the CDR3 is TGCAGTGCTACCCGCCCTAGCACAGATACGCAGTATTTT. V usage is TRBV20-1 and J usage is TRBJ2-3; no clear D. The CDR3 totals 13 residues. The V and J ends lost 4 bases and 0 bases respectively, with 8 bases between them. Germline CDR1 reads DFQATT; CDR2 reads SNEGSKA (reference sequence).

The rearrangement links TRBV5-1 to TRBJ2-5; 7 nucleotides align to TRBD1. J was trimmed by 1 base and V by 6 bases; bases with no gene match: 6. This CDR3 has 14 amino acids. Germline values: CDR1 SGHRS, CDR2 YFSETQ. The CDR3 is CASNRTGVQETQYF. The CDR3 DNA sequence: TGCGCCAGCAACAGAACAGGGGTCCAAGAGACCCAGTACTTC. Supplemented by reference TRBV5-1 and TRBJ2-5, the full variable domain reads KAGVTQTPRYLIKTRGQQVTLSCSPISGHRSVSWYQQTPGQGLQFLFEYFSETQRNKGNFPGRFSGRQFSNSRSEMNVSTLELGDSALYLCASNRTGVQETQYFGPGTRLLVL.

This clonotype appeared a few times. The chain employs TRBV6-2 or TRBV6-3 and TRBJ2-1, with TRBD2 matching 8 bases. With V trimmed by 0 bases and J by 6 bases, 13 bases remained unmatched. This CDR3 has 18 amino acids. The V gene's germline CDR1 is MNHEY and CDR2 SVGEGT. The CDR3 DNA reads as TGTGCCAGCAGTTACTCGATAACCGGGACTAGGACCCTCAATGAGCAGTTCTTC. As protein: CASSYSITGTRTLNEQFF.

This chain joins TRBV4-2 and TRBJ2-3; TRBD1 aligns across 9 bases. V lost 0 bases, J lost 2 bases, and 9 bases stayed unmatched. Germline assignment: CDR1 LGHNA and CDR2 YNFKEQ. The CDR3 covers 18 residues. CDR3: CASSQDGIRDRDTDTQYF. CDR3 in DNA: TGTGCCAGCAGCCAAGATGGAATCCGGGACAGGGACACAGATACGCAGTATTTT.

This chain connects TRBV6-6 to TRBJ1-5; D unclear. The germline V gene encodes CDR1 MNHNY and CDR2 SVGAGI (reference sequence). The V end lost 7 bases, the J end lost 0 bases, and 7 bases lay between the germline ends. This CDR3 is 13 amino acids long. CDR3 coding DNA: TGTGCCAGCATTACAGATAGCAATCAGCCCCAGCATTTT. Its translation: CASITDSNQPQHF.